Below, 14 T cell receptor beta chains from the same sample are listed, as sequenced in a study of CD8+ T cells in alopecia areata. Isolated RNA was reverse transcribed into cDNA used as the sequencing template. The protocol was immunoSEQ multiplex PCR, while the TCRdb copy is restricted to in-frame clones and leaves out a portion. This table holds around 200,000 clones, 50% to 70% found once. Sequencing was performed on CD4+ T cells sorted from blood, taken at week 0. The source is a human donor with alopecia areata.

The V gene is TRBV11-3, the J gene TRBJ2-7, with D tentatively TRBD1 (6 bases). The CDR3 length is 13 residues. Per germline, CDR1 SGHNT and CDR2 YENEEA. Trimming pared 3 bases from V and 3 bases from J, leaving 9 bases between. As DNA, the CDR3 is TGTGCCAGCAGCTTCACAGGGCGCTACGAGCAGTACTTC. It is translated as CASSFTGRYEQYF.

This rearrangement joins TRBV6-5 to TRBJ2-7; a weak D match, TRBD2 (6 bases). The CDR3 is 12 residues long. Between the trimmed V and J ends, which lost 6 bases and 7 bases, there was a span of 13 bases. The germline V gene encodes CDR1 MNHEY and CDR2 SVGAGI. The CDR3 nucleotides are TGTGCCAGCAGACACCGGGCGGGAGAGCAGTACTTC. Protein: CASRHRAGEQYF.

The V gene is TRBV30, the J gene TRBJ2-3, with D unclear. Trimming left V 3 bases short and J 0 bases short, with 7 bases between. CDR1 and CDR2 (germline): GTSNPN, SVGIG (reference sequence). The CDR3 is 13 residues long. This CDR3 is CAWSGFSTDTQYF. The CDR3 bases are TGTGCCTGGAGCGGATTTAGCACAGATACGCAGTATTTT.

The rearrangement uses TRBV4-3 and TRBJ1-2, with TRBD1 as a possible D gene (5 bases). Trimming took off 3 bases at V and 2 bases at J, with 13 bases between the two ends. Per germline, CDR1 LGHNA and CDR2 YSLEER. The CDR3 is made up of 15 amino acids. CDR3 nucleotides: TGCGCCAGCAGCCACTCTGGGCGACAGAACTATGGCTACACCTTC. This sequence encodes CASSHSGRQNYGYTF.

The sample holds one count of this clone. This chain joins TRBV11-2 and TRBJ2-1, with D perhaps matching TRBD1 or TRBD2 (5 bases each). The germline gives CDR1 SGHAT, CDR2 FQNNGV. The CDR3 has 11 amino acids. The ends were cut back, 5 bases at V and 13 bases at J, with 12 bases in the middle. CDR3 region: CASSRDLLQFF. The CDR3 DNA follows: TGTGCCAGCAGCCGGGACCTACTTCAGTTCTTC. Full variable domain (outside the CDR3, taken from reference TRBV11-2 and TRBJ2-1): EAGVAQSPRYKIIEKRQSVAFWCNPISGHATLYWYQQILGQGPKLLIQFQNNGVVDDSQLPKDRFSAERLKGVDSTLKIQPAKLEDSAVYLCASSRDLLQFFGPGTRLTVL.

V and J are TRBV6-5 and TRBJ1-4, with 7 bases that match TRBD1. Germline assignment: CDR1 MNHEY and CDR2 SVGAGI. V lost 6 bases to trimming and J lost 10 bases; unmatched junction nucleotides: 11. There are 14 residues in the CDR3. The CDR3 here is CASSSGGQLRKLFF. In DNA, the CDR3 is TGTGCCAGCAGCTCCGGGGGACAGTTGAGAAAACTGTTTTTT.

This chain uses TRBV5-4 with TRBJ2-2; D is unresolved. The V gene lost 6 bases and the J gene lost 6 bases, with 6 bases spanning the gap. This CDR3 is built from 11 residues. CDR1 is SGHNT, CDR2 YYREEE, per germline (reference sequence). Written as DNA, the CDR3 is TGTGCCAGCACCTCTGCCGGGGAGCTGTTTTTT. Protein: CASTSAGELFF. The full variable domain, rest sourced from reference TRBV5-4 and TRBJ2-2, is ETGVTQSPTHLIKTRGQQVTLRCSSQSGHNTVSWYQQALGQGPQFIFQYYREEENGRGNFPPRFSGLQFPNYSSELNVNALELDDSALYLCASTSAGELFFGEGSRLTVL.

This clone was seen a handful of times. CDR3 in DNA: TGCAGCGTTGAAGTTAGTTCCCGCGAGCAGTACTTC. Amino acids: CSVEVSSREQYF. The chain employs TRBV29-1 and TRBJ2-7; D call uncertain. With 1 base removed from V and 6 bases from J, the gap between germline ends came to 10 bases. Germline V CDR1 and CDR2: SQVTM, ANQGSEA. CDR3 size: 12 residues.

The chain recombines TRBV4-3 with TRBJ1-2, with D uncertain. The V and J ends lost 0 bases and 4 bases respectively, with 9 bases between them. CDR3 size: 14 residues. CDR1 is LGHNA, CDR2 YSLEER, per germline. CDR3: CASSQENSGYGYTF. Here the CDR3 DNA reads TGCGCCAGCAGCCAAGAGAACAGCGGCTATGGCTACACCTTC.

The CDR3 is CSTRGRTLISYNEQFF. CDR3 nucleotides: TGCAGCACCAGGGGGCGAACACTGATCTCCTACAATGAGCAGTTCTTC. This chain connects TRBV29-1 to TRBJ2-1; 8 bases map to TRBD1. The CDR3 length is 16 residues. J was trimmed by 0 bases and V by 8 bases; bases with no gene match: 12. Germline V lookup: CDR1 SQVTM, CDR2 ANQGSEA.

The chain uses TRBV6-1 and TRBJ1-1, with D possibly being TRBD1 (5 bases). The germline V gene encodes CDR1 MNHNS and CDR2 SASEGT. The CDR3 contains 17 residues. Trimming took 2 bases from V and 6 from J, leaving 22 bases between them. The CDR3 reads CASSEKGPQGRWPEAFF. CDR3 coding DNA: TGTGCCAGCAGTGAAAAAGGTCCTCAGGGACGATGGCCTGAAGCTTTCTTT.

V is TRBV25-1 and J is TRBJ2-5; tentatively, D is TRBD1 (6 bases). V was clipped by 9 bases and J by 5 bases, with 31 bases between them. The length of the CDR3 is 18 residues. CDR1 MGHDK and CDR2 SYGVNS come from the germline V gene. The CDR3 DNA sequence: TGTGCCAGAGGTCACAGGGAGCCGAGATTTTGGTCCCACGAGACCCAGTACTTC. Its protein is CARGHREPRFWSHETQYF.

The chain recombines TRBV29-1 with TRBJ2-7; 7 bases agree with TRBD2. CDR3 length equals 13 residues. Germline-derived CDR1 and CDR2 are SQVTM and ANQGSEA. V lost 1 base and J lost 3; bases outside the gene matches: 3. The CDR3 nucleotides read TGCAGCGTTGAAGGGGGGGGTTACTACGAGCAGTACTTC. Protein sequence: CSVEGGGYYEQYF.

The V call is TRBV6-5, the J call TRBJ2-2, with D perhaps TRBD2 (6 bases). The V end was cut by 7 bases, the J end by 7 bases, with 16 bases between. Germline lookup yields CDR1 MNHEY and CDR2 SVGAGI. The CDR3 is made up of 14 amino acids. DNA of the CDR3: TGTGCCAGCACCCCTTCCGGGGGTATCGGGGAGCTGTTTTTT. Protein product: CASTPSGGIGELFF.